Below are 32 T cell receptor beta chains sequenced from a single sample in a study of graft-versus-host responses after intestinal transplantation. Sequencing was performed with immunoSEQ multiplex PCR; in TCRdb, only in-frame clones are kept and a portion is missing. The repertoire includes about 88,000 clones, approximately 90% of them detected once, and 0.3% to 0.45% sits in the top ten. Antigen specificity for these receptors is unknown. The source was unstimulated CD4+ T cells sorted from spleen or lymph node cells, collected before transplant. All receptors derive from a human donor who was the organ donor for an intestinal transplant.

CDR3 DNA sequence: TGTGCCAGCACAGGGGACTCACGGGAGACCCAGTACTTC. Its translation is CASTGDSRETQYF. This sequence joins TRBV18 and TRBJ2-5; a possible D gene is TRBD1 (7 bases). The CDR3 extends over 13 amino acids. Trimming cost V 8 bases and J 5 bases, with 15 bases left between them. Per the germline V gene, CDR1 is KGHSH and CDR2 is LQKENI. Full variable domain (remainder filled in from reference TRBV18 and TRBJ2-5): NAGVMQNPRHLVRRRGQEARLRCSPMKGHSHVYWYRQLPEEGLKFMVYLQKENIIDESGMPKERFSAEFPKEGPSILRIQQVVRGDSAAYFCASTGDSRETQYFGPGTRLLVL.

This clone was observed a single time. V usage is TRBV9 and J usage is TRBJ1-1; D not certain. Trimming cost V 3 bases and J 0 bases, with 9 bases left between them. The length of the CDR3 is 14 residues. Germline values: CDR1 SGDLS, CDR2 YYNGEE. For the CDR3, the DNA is TGTGCCAGCAGCGCATACGGGGTGAACACTGAAGCTTTCTTT. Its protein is CASSAYGVNTEAFF.

Written as DNA, the CDR3 is TGTGCCAGCAGCCAACCTACTAGCGGGGGGCGTGGTGAGCAGTTCTTC. Its translation is CASSQPTSGGRGEQFF. The chain has TRBV4-2 and TRBJ2-1, with 12 bases fitting TRBD2. The CDR3 has 16 residues. Germline values: CDR1 LGHNA, CDR2 YNFKEQ. With V trimmed by 2 bases and J by 9 bases, 8 bases remained unmatched.

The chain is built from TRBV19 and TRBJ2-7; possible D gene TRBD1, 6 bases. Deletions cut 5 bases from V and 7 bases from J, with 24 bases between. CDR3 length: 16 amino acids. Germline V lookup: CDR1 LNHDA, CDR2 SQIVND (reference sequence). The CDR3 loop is CASSPTFRGGGWEQYF. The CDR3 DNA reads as TGTGCCAGTAGTCCCACCTTCAGGGGTGGAGGTTGGGAGCAGTACTTC.

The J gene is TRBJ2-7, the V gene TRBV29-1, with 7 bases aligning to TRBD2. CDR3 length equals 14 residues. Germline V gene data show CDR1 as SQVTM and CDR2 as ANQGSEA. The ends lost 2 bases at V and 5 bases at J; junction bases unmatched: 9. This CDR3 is CSVETGRESDEQYF. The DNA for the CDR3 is TGCAGCGTTGAAACGGGGCGGGAGTCCGACGAGCAGTACTTC.

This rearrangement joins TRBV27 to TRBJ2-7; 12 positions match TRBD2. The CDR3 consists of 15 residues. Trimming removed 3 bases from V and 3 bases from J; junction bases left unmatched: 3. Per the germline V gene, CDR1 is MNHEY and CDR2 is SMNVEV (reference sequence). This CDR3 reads CASSLTSGRIYEQYF. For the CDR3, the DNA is TGTGCCAGCAGTTTGACTAGCGGGAGAATCTACGAGCAGTACTTC.

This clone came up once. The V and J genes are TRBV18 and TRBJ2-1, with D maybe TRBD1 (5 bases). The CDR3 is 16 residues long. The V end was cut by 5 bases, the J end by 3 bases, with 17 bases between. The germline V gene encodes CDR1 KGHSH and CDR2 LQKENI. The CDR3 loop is CASSSVNPDSYNEQFF. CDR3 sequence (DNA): TGTGCCAGCTCATCCGTAAATCCCGACAGCTACAATGAGCAGTTCTTC.

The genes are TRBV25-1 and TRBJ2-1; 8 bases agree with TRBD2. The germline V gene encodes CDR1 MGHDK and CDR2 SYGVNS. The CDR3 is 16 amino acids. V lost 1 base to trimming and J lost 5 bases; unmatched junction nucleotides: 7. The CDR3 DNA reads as TGTGCCAGCAGTGAATTTGGTAGGACTAGCCACAATGAGCAGTTCTTC. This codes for CASSEFGRTSHNEQFF.

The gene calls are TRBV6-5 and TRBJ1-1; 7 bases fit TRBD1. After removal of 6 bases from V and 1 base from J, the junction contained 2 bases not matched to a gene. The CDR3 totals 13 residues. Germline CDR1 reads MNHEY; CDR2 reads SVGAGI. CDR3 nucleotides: TGTGCCAGCAGCAGGGGGGAGAACACTGAAGCTTTCTTT. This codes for CASSRGENTEAFF.

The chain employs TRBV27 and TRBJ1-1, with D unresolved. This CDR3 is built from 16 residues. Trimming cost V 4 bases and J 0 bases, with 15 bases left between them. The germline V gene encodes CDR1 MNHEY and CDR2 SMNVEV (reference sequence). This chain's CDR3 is CASSSLGEALNTEAFF. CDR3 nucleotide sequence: TGTGCCAGCAGTTCGCTGGGTGAGGCTCTGAACACTGAAGCTTTCTTT.

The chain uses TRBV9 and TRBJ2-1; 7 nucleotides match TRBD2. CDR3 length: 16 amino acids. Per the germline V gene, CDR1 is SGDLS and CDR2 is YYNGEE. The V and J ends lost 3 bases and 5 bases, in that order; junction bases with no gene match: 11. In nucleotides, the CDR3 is TGTGCCAGCAGCGCCGACTGGCGGGAGCGGCACAATGAGCAGTTCTTC. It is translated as CASSADWRERHNEQFF. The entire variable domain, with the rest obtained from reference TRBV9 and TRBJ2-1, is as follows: DSGVTQTPKHLITATGQRVTLRCSPRSGDLSVYWYQQSLDQGLQFLIQYYNGEERAKGNILERFSAQQFPDLHSELNLSSLELGDSALYFCASSADWRERHNEQFFGPGTRLTVL.

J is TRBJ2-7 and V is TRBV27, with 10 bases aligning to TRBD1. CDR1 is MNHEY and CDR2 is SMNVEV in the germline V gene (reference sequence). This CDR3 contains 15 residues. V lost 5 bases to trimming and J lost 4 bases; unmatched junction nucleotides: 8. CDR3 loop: CASSPNRDRGYEQYF. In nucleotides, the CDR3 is TGTGCCAGCAGTCCGAACCGGGACAGGGGATACGAGCAGTACTTC.

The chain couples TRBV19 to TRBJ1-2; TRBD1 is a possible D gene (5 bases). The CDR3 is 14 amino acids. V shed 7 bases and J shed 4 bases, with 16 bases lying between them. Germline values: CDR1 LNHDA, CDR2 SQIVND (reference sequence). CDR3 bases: TGTGCCAGTAACCGGGGGTCGAGTTTCTATGGCTACACCTTC. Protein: CASNRGSSFYGYTF.

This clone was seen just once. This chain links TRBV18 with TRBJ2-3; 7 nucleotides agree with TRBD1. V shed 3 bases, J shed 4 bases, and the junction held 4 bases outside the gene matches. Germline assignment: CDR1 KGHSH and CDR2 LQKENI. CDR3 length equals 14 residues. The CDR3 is CASSPGQGADTQYF. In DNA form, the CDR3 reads TGTGCCAGCTCACCCGGGCAGGGGGCAGATACGCAGTATTTT.

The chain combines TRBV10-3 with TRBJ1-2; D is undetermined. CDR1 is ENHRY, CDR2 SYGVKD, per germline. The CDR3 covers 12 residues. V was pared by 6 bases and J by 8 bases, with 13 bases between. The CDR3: CAISRAQRGYTF. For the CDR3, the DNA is TGTGCCATCAGCAGAGCCCAGAGGGGCTACACCTTC.

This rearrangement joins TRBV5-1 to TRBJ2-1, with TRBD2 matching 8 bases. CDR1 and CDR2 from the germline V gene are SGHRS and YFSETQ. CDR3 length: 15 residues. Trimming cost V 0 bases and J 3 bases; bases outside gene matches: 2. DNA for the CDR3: TGCGCCAGCAGCTTGGTGCTAGCGGGCTACAATGAGCAGTTCTTC. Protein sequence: CASSLVLAGYNEQFF. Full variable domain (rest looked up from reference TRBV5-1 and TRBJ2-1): KAGVTQTPRYLIKTRGQQVTLSCSPISGHRSVSWYQQTPGQGLQFLFEYFSETQRNKGNFPGRFSGRQFSNSRSEMNVSTLELGDSALYLCASSLVLAGYNEQFFGPGTRLTVL.

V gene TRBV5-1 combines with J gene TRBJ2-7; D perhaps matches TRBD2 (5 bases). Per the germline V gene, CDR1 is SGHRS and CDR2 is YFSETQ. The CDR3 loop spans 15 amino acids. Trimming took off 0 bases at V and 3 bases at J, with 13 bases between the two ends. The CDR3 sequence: CASSLGALALYEQYF. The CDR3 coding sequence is TGCGCCAGCAGCTTGGGGGCCCTAGCTCTCTACGAGCAGTACTTC.

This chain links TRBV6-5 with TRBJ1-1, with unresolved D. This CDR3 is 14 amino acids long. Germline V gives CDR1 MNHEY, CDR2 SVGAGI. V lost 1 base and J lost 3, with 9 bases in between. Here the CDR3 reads CASSYYWRDTEAFF. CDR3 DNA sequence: TGTGCCAGCAGTTACTACTGGAGGGACACTGAAGCTTTCTTT.

The CDR3 DNA is TGCGCCAGCAGTGAGTCAGGGGATACCACCGGGGAGCTGTTTTTT. Its protein is CASSESGDTTGELFF. The genes are TRBV10-1 and TRBJ2-2; the D gene is possibly TRBD1 (5 bases). The germline V gene has CDR1 WNHNN and CDR2 SYGVQD (reference sequence). V lost 0 bases, J lost 4 bases, and 9 bases lay in between. The CDR3 has 15 residues.

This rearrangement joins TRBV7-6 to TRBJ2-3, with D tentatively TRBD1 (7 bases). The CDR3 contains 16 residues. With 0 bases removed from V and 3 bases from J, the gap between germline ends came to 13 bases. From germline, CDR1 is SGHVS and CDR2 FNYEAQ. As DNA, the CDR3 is TGTGCCAGCAGCTTAGCGAAGTCAGGGGGGACAGATACGCAGTATTTT. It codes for CASSLAKSGGTDTQYF.

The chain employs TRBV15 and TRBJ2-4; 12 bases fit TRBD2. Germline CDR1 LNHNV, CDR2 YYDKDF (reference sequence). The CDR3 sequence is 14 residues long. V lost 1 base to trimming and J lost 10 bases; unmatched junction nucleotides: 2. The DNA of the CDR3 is TGTGCCACCAGCAGAGCGACTAGCGGGAGAATTCAGTACTTC. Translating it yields CATSRATSGRIQYF.

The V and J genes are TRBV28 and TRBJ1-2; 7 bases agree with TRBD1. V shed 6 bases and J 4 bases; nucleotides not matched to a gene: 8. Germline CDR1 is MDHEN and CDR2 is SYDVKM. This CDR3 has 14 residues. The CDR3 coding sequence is TGTGCCAGCAGAACCCAGGGGGGCCCCTATGGCTACACCTTC. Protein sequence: CASRTQGGPYGYTF.

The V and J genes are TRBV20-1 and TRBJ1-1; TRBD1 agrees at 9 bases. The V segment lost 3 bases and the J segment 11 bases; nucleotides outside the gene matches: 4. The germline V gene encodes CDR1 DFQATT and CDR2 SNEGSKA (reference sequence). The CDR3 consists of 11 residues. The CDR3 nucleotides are TGCAGTGCTAGGGGACAGGGACCGGCTTTCTTT. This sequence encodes CSARGQGPAFF.

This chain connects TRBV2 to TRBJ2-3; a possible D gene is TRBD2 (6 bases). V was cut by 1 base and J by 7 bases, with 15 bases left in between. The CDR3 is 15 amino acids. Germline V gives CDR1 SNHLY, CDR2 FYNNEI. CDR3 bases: TGTGCCAGCAGTGAAGGAGTTTCCCGGGGGAATACGCAGTATTTT. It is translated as CASSEGVSRGNTQYF.

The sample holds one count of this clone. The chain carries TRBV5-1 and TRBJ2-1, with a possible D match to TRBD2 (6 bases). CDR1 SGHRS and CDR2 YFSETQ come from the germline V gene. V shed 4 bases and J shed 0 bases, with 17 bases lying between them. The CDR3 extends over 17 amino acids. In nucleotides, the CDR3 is TGCGCCAGCAGCCCGAACCTAGCGCCGAGCTCCTACAATGAGCAGTTCTTC. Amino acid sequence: CASSPNLAPSSYNEQFF.

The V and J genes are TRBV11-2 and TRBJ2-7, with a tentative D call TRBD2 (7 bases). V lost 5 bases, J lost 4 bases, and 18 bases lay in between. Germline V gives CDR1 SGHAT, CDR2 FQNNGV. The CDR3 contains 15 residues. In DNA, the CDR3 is TGTGCCAGCAGCGAAGGGGGGGTTGCTGTGTACGAGCAGTACTTC. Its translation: CASSEGGVAVYEQYF. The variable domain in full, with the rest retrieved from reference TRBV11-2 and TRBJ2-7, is EAGVAQSPRYKIIEKRQSVAFWCNPISGHATLYWYQQILGQGPKLLIQFQNNGVVDDSQLPKDRFSAERLKGVDSTLKIQPAKLEDSAVYLCASSEGGVAVYEQYFGPGTRLTVT.

Here the CDR3 reads CASSDSRSNQPQHF. The DNA for the CDR3 is TGTGCCAGCAGTGATTCGCGAAGCAATCAGCCCCAGCATTTT. The chain uses TRBV6-1 and TRBJ1-5; no clear D. Looked up from germline, CDR1 is MNHNS and CDR2 is SASEGT. V was trimmed by 3 bases and J by 1 base, leaving 7 bases between them. The CDR3 runs to 14 residues.

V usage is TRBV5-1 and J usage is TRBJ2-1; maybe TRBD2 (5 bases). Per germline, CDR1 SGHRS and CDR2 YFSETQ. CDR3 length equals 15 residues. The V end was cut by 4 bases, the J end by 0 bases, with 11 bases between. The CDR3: CASSSLGSSYNEQFF. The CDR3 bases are TGCGCCAGCAGCAGCCTGGGGAGCTCCTACAATGAGCAGTTCTTC.

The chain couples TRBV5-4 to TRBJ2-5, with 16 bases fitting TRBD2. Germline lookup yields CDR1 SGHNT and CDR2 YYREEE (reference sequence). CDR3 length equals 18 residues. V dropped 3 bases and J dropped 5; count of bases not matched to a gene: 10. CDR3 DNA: TGTGCCAGCAGCTCGGGACTAGCGGGGGGGTGGCGAGGGGAGACCCAGTACTTC. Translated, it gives CASSSGLAGGWRGETQYF.

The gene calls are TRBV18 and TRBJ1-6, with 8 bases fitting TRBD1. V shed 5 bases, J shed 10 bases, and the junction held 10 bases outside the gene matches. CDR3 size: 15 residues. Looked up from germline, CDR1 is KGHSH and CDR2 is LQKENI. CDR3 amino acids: CASSTNPGGPSPLHF. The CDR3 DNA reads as TGTGCCAGCTCAACCAACCCAGGGGGCCCGTCACCCCTCCACTTT.

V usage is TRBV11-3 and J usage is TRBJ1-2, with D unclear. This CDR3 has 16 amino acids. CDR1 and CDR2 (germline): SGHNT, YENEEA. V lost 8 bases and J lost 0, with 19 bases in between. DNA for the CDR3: TGTGCCAGCGGTTGGCGCAGGCGCCCTCCTAACTATGGCTACACCTTC. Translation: CASGWRRRPPNYGYTF.

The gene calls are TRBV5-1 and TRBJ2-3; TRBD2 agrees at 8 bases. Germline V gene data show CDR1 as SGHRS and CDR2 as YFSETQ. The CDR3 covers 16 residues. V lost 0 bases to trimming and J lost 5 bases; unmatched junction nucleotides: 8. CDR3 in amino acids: CASSLGPGTRIDTQYF. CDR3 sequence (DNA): TGCGCCAGCAGCTTGGGCCCCGGGACTAGGATAGATACGCAGTATTTT. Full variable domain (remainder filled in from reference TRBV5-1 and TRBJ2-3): KAGVTQTPRYLIKTRGQQVTLSCSPISGHRSVSWYQQTPGQGLQFLFEYFSETQRNKGNFPGRFSGRQFSNSRSEMNVSTLELGDSALYLCASSLGPGTRIDTQYFGPGTRLTVL.